This T cell receptor (beta chain) stems from a study of identical twins. Study findings and constraints: Monozygotic twin pairs showed more out-of-frame TCR alpha sharing than models estimated.

Concerning this clonotype itself: Its antigen remains unknown.

With template switching, a universal primer site was added, and the cDNA carried unique molecular identifiers. TCRdb reprocessed the 5' RACE reads via MiXCR and lists one record per CDR3 protein. This table holds hundreds of thousands of distinct CDR3 sequences, under 9% found once. The CDR3 length is 14 residues. Between the trimmed V and J ends, which lost 11 bases and 4 bases, there was a span of 15 bases. The germline gives CDR1 MNHNS, CDR2 SASEGT. These records were also assigned to another study, of yellow fever vaccine responses in identical twins.

The source of this sequence is a woman between 18 and 29 years old in good health. Sequenced sample: PBMCs. The chain employs TRBV6-1 and TRBJ1-6; D gene uncertain. CDR3 amino acids: CASSTVTYNSPLHF. CDR3 DNA sequence: TGTGCCTCCTCAACAGTCACTTATAATTCACCCCTCCACTTT.